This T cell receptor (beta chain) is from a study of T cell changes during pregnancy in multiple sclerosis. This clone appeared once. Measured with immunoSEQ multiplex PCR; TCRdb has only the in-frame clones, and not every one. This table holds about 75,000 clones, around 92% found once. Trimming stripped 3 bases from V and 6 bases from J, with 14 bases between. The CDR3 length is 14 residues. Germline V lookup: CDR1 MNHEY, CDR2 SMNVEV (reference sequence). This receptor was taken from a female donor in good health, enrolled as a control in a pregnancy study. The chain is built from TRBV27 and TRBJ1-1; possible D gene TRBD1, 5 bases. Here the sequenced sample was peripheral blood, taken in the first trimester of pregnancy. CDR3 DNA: TGTGCCAGCAGTTTTAGGGCAGGGATCTCTGAAGCTTTCTTT. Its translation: CASSFRAGISEAFF.